This T cell receptor (beta chain) was captured in a study of human T cells and chemical hapten exposure (dated by TCRdb to the early 2020s). Context from the whole study: For sensitization, 2% DPC in acetone was applied to a 2 cm by 2 cm area of upper inner arm skin. Throughout the roughly 24-week study period, patients were also given weekly therapeutic DPC doses on the scalp. Patch testing was done on the upper back using Finn chambers containing 0.01% DPC, and results were scored after 6 days according to International Contact Dermatitis Research Group standards. The mostly female patient cohort included alopecia areata with under or over 50% scalp involvement, alopecia totalis and alopecia universalis. The libraries were sequenced as a pool, and the TCR yield per sample differed mostly because of small variations in library volumes within the pool. This study followed changes in the peripheral blood TCR repertoire in vivo during primary and secondary sensitization of alopecia patients to the hapten diphenylcyclopropenone (DPC). Blood samples were taken from patients before sensitization (week 0) and then at 2, 6 and about 24 weeks after DPC sensitization. Blood for TCR sequencing was provided by twenty-nine alopecia patients at one to four time points (pre-sensitization, 2, 6 and 24 weeks).

Deletion took 4 bases off V and 6 bases off J, with a span of 12 bases between the germline ends. The CDR3 goes from the cysteine to the phenylalanine over 13 residues. Just CDR3 DNA is preserved here, 39 bases in frame from base 1. CDR1 is given as GTSNPN and CDR2 as SVGIG, both from the germline V gene (reference sequence). Notes on this clonotype: The antigen it recognizes is unknown. No base qualities exist here, and no much larger clone lies one base off it.

The study at large found these results: Patch test score correlated positively with the number of PT1 expanded TCRs, reaching significance at thresholds 8, 16 and 32 but not at 4. Expanded TCRs formed significantly more large CDR3 similarity clusters than pre-sensitization or healthy control sets, consistent with antigen-driven responses. DPC sensitization did not change how many TCRs were above 1 in 1000 frequency, and no evidence was found of alterations in global repertoire structure. Because all patients had alopecia, a presumed autoimmune disease, the immune response of the patients might differ from that of healthy individuals. After repeated subsampling, changes were observed in the strength of the expansion versus patch-test correlation and in the threshold at which the correlation became significant.

Libraries were constructed by RACE. Sequencer: NextSeq 500. During library preparation, unique molecular identifiers were attached to individual cDNA molecules so that TCRs could be counted in a quantitative, reproducible way. From each blood RNA sample, both TCR alpha and TCR beta chains were sequenced. The original pipeline was this. Samples had a median of roughly 100,000 TCRs, with a range from about 20,000 to 690,600. The Decombinator software suite was used to annotate V, J and CDR3 in the TCR reads. To make PS versus PT1 abundance plots, every sample was subsampled to the same number of TCRs (28,000). TCRs were defined as expanded if absent before sensitization and observed at least eight times at the 2-week time point. TCRdb ran its own pipeline on the public reads, namely fastp trimming at Q25 and MiXCR clone calling, and kept in-frame beta chains. One record per CDR3 amino acid sequence lists the most common genes and DNA. The V and J calls reflect TCRdb's pipeline rather than the authors' work. The sample table contains roughly 98,000 distinct CDR3 sequences; only one count was recorded for roughly an eighth of them. Over 2% of the sample comes from the top ten.

The sample's time point, from its label and the paper: patch test 1, 2 weeks after DPC sensitization. In light of the paper, this sample's treatment or condition label describes: therapeutic diphenylcyclopropenone sensitization with weekly scalp DPC. At each patch-test visit, blood was drawn before the patch test was applied. Eligible patients were aged 18 to 70, diagnosed with alopecia, deemed suitable for DPC therapy, and excluded if pregnant. Unfractionated whole blood was collected in Tempus Blood RNA tubes, and total RNA was extracted from that blood. Specimen: whole blood, collected in connection with sensitization to the hapten diphenylcyclopropenone (DPC). The sequence links TRBV30 to TRBJ2-2; the D region may be TRBD1 or TRBD2, each matching 6 bases equally. The clonotype originates from a woman aged 40 to 50 with alopecia areata. Some clones in this sample may be carry-over from other donors' samples. The base sequence is TGTGCCTGGAATCGGGGGCTCGCCGGGGAGCTGTTTTTT. It translates to CAWNRGLAGELFF.